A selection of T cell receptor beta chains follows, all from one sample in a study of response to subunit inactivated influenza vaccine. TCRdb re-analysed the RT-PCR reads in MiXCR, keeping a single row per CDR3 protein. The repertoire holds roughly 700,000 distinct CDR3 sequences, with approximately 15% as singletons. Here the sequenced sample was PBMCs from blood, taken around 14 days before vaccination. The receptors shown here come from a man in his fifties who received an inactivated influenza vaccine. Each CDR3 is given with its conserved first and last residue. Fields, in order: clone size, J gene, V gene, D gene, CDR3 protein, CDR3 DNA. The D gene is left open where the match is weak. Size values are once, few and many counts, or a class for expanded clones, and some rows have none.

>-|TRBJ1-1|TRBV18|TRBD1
CASSPLGQGRTEAFF
TGTGCCAGCTCACCACTCGGACAGGGAAGGACTGAAGCTTTCTTT
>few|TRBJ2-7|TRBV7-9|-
CASSYTGTTYEQYF
TGTGCCAGCAGCTATACCGGGACAACTTACGAGCAGTACTTC
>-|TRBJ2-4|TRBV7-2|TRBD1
CASSPGTGKGKNIQYF
TGTGCCAGCAGCCCTGGGACAGGGAAGGGCAAAAACATTCAGTACTTC
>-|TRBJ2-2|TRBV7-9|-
CASNRAPRTGELFF
TGTGCCTCAAACCGGGCCCCCAGGACCGGGGAGCTGTTTTTT
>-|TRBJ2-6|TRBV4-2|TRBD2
CASSQDVLAGSSGANVLTF
TGTGCCAGCAGCCAAGACGTCCTAGCGGGGAGCTCTGGGGCCAACGTCCTGACTTTC
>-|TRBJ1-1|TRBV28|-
CASSLPWNTEAFF
TGTGCCAGCAGTTTACCATGGAACACTGAAGCTTTCTTT
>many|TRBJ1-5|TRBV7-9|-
CASSLAIATGDQPQHF
TGTGCCAGCAGCTTAGCGATAGCCACGGGAGACCAGCCCCAGCATTTT
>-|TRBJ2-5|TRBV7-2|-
CASSLASAAPEGQYF
TGTGCCAGCAGCTTAGCGTCGGCAGCCCCCGAGGGCCAGTACTTC
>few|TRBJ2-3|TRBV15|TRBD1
CATSIQGAGDTQYF
TGTGCCACCAGCATCCAGGGGGCAGGGGATACGCAGTATTTT
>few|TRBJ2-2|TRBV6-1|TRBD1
CATRTGGHTGELFF
TGTGCCACCAGGACAGGGGGCCACACCGGGGAGCTGTTTTTT
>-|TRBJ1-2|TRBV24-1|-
CATSDSRRPGGYTF
TGTGCCACCAGTGATTCACGGAGGCCGGGTGGCTACACCTTC
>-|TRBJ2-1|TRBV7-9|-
CASSLDYGSVYNEQFF
TGTGCCAGCAGCTTAGACTACGGGAGCGTCTACAATGAGCAGTTCTTC
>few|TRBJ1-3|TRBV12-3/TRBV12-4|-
CASTPLSGNTIYF
TGTGCCAGCACCCCTCTCTCTGGAAACACCATATATTTT
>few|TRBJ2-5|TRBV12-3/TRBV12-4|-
CASSLGGQVTQYF
TGTGCCAGCAGTCTCGGAGGGCAAGTGACCCAGTACTTC
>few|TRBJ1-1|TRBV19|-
CASSPFPSGGTEAFF
TGTGCCAGTAGTCCATTCCCCTCCGGGGGCACTGAAGCTTTCTTT
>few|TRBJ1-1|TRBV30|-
CARGRMNTEAFF
TGTGCCCGCGGAAGGATGAACACTGAAGCTTTCTTT
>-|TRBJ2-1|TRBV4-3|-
CASSQDTGNYNEQFF
TGCGCCAGCAGCCAAGATACAGGGAATTACAATGAGCAGTTCTTC
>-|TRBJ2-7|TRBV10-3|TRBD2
CAISAGGPYEQYF
TGTGCCATCAGTGCGGGAGGGCCCTACGAGCAGTACTTC
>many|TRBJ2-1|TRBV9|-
CASSVSRGASSYNEQFF
TGTGCCAGCAGCGTCAGTAGGGGGGCGAGCTCCTACAATGAGCAGTTCTTC
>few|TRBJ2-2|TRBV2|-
CASTLGGSGELFF
TGTGCCAGCACCCTGGGTGGATCCGGGGAGCTGTTTTTT
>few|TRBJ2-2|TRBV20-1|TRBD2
CSARVFGLAGENTGELFF
TGCAGTGCTAGAGTGTTTGGGCTAGCGGGGGAGAACACCGGGGAGCTGTTTTTT
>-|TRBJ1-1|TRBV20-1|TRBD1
CSASPGTGFMNTEAFF
TGCAGTGCTAGCCCCGGGACAGGCTTCATGAACACTGAAGCTTTCTTT
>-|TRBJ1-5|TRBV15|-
CATSREQGLNQPQHF
TGTGCCACCAGCAGGGAGCAGGGGCTCAATCAGCCCCAGCATTTT
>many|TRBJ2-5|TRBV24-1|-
CATGEGGKETQYF
TGTGCCACCGGAGAAGGGGGGAAAGAGACCCAGTACTTC